These 26 T cell receptor beta chains were sequenced from one sample in a study of blood T cell repertoires in COVID-19. Sequenced by immunoSEQ multiplex PCR; TCRdb stores in-frame clones only, minus some. Seen here are some 200,000 clones, approximately 86% observed once, and the top ten hold more than 4.5%. The sequenced sample was PBMCs or T cells enriched from blood (not recorded which). The source is a woman aged 60-70 years with acute COVID-19.

This chain links TRBV6-6 with TRBJ2-5; TRBD2 might be the D (5 bases). Germline loops: CDR1 MNHNY, CDR2 SVGAGI (reference sequence). V was trimmed by 8 bases and J by 3 bases, leaving 10 bases between them. The CDR3 loop spans 12 amino acids. Here the CDR3 DNA reads TGTGCCAGCGGACCGGGAAAAGAGACCCAGTACTTC. As protein: CASGPGKETQYF.

This clone came up once. The genes are TRBV9 and TRBJ2-1; 11 bases map to TRBD2. Germline-derived CDR1 and CDR2 are SGDLS and YYNGEE. The CDR3 is 16 amino acids. The J segment lost 2 bases and the V segment lost 5 bases, leaving 6 bases of the junction unmatched. CDR3 nucleotides: TGTGCCAGCAGTCGCTTAGCGGGAGGGACCTACAATGAGCAGTTCTTC. It translates to CASSRLAGGTYNEQFF.

The table lists this clone with a few counts. The J gene is TRBJ2-2, the V gene TRBV24-1; D is possibly TRBD1 (6 bases). The germline V gene has CDR1 KGHDR and CDR2 SFDVKD. This CDR3 contains 15 residues. V lost 4 bases to trimming and J lost 2 bases, with 10 bases between them. The CDR3 loop reads CATSEGDTNTGELFF. For the CDR3, the DNA is TGTGCCACCAGTGAGGGGGACACTAACACCGGGGAGCTGTTTTTT.

The chain uses TRBV28 and TRBJ1-6; TRBD1 is a possible D gene (6 bases). V lost 5 bases, J lost 9 bases, and 17 bases lay in between. CDR1 is MDHEN, CDR2 SYDVKM, per germline. The CDR3 runs to 15 residues. The CDR3 DNA follows: TGTGCCAGCAGTCCGCACACAGGGATGGCTTCACCCCTCCACTTT. This sequence encodes CASSPHTGMASPLHF.

The chain has TRBV10-3 and TRBJ2-2; the match to TRBD2 covers 14 bases. The CDR3 is made up of 15 amino acids. Germline V gene data show CDR1 as ENHRY and CDR2 as SYGVKD. The J segment lost 5 bases and the V segment lost 10 bases, leaving 6 bases of the junction unmatched. The CDR3 DNA follows: TGTGCCACAGGGAGACTAGCGGGAGGGACCGGGGAGCTGTTTTTT. This gives the protein CATGRLAGGTGELFF.

This clone was detected once. The chain links TRBV6-1 to TRBJ2-7; D is perhaps TRBD1 (6 bases). Germline assignment: CDR1 MNHNS and CDR2 SASEGT. The CDR3 runs 15 residues. V shed 1 base and J shed 0 bases, with 10 bases lying between them. The CDR3 nucleotides read TGTGCCAGCAGTGAAGGAACAGGGAGCTCCTACGAGCAGTACGTC. This codes for CASSEGTGSSYEQYV.

The gene calls are TRBV19 and TRBJ2-1; 8 positions match TRBD1. The J segment lost 7 bases and the V segment lost 7 bases, leaving 9 bases of the junction unmatched. In germline, CDR1 is LNHDA, CDR2 SQIVND (reference sequence). This CDR3 is 14 amino acids long. The CDR3 DNA reads TGTGCCAGTAAGGGGCAGGGGGCGGTAAATGAGCAGTTCTTC. Its protein is CASKGQGAVNEQFF.

The rearrangement joins TRBV4-1 to TRBJ2-1, with 8 bases matching TRBD2. Germline V lookup: CDR1 MGHRA, CDR2 YSYEKL. J was trimmed by 3 bases and V by 0 bases; bases with no gene match: 4. The CDR3 runs to 16 residues. CDR3 nucleotides: TGCGCCAGCAGCCAAGAACCGGCGGGAGGCTACAATGAGCAGTTCTTC. This translates into CASSQEPAGGYNEQFF.

The rearrangement joins TRBV4-1 to TRBJ1-4; no definite D call. Germline V gene lookup returns CDR1 MGHRA and CDR2 YSYEKL. CDR3 length: 13 amino acids. Trimming stripped 1 base from V and 5 bases from J, with 5 bases between. CDR3 sequence reads: CASSQVLNEKLFF. The CDR3 DNA reads TGCGCCAGCAGCCAAGTCCTGAATGAAAAACTGTTTTTT.

This chain joins TRBV9 and TRBJ2-1; 7 bases match TRBD1. Trimming cost V 0 bases and J 4 bases; bases outside gene matches: 4. CDR3 length: 15 residues. Per the germline V gene, CDR1 is SGDLS and CDR2 is YYNGEE. Here the CDR3 DNA reads TGTGCCAGCAGCGTAGGAGGGGGCAAGTACAATGAGCAGTTCTTC. Translating it yields CASSVGGGKYNEQFF.

This sequence joins TRBV18 and TRBJ1-5; 7 nucleotides match TRBD1. This CDR3 comprises 15 residues. Germline loops: CDR1 KGHSH, CDR2 LQKENI. Trimming took 4 bases from V and 2 from J; bases not matched to a gene: 5. DNA for the CDR3: TGTGCCAGCTCACAACAGGGGCTCGGCAATCAGCCCCAGCATTTT. Protein sequence: CASSQQGLGNQPQHF. The full variable domain, rest sourced from reference TRBV18 and TRBJ1-5, is NAGVMQNPRHLVRRRGQEARLRCSPMKGHSHVYWYRQLPEEGLKFMVYLQKENIIDESGMPKERFSAEFPKEGPSILRIQQVVRGDSAAYFCASSQQGLGNQPQHFGDGTRLSIL.

This clone was counted a few times. The chain is built from TRBV18 and TRBJ1-1; D gene ambiguous. Trimming pared 3 bases from V and 6 bases from J, leaving 17 bases between. The germline gives CDR1 KGHSH, CDR2 LQKENI. The CDR3 length is 15 residues. CDR3 nucleotide sequence: TGTGCCAGCTCACCTAACACGGGGAACCGGGCTGAAGCTTTCTTT. As protein: CASSPNTGNRAEAFF.

The chain is built from TRBV7-2 and TRBJ2-1; TRBD2 matches 11 bases. Germline CDR1 SGHTA, CDR2 FQGNSA. The CDR3 has 18 residues. Trimming cost V 6 bases and J 0 bases; bases outside gene matches: 10. CDR3 loop: CASRSGLAGGSSYNEQFF. The CDR3 DNA follows: TGTGCCAGCAGATCTGGACTAGCGGGCGGCAGCTCCTACAATGAGCAGTTCTTC.

This clone showed up just once. The rearrangement joins TRBV6-5 to TRBJ2-5; TRBD1 matches 8 bases. CDR1 MNHEY and CDR2 SVGAGI come from the germline V gene. The CDR3 contains 14 residues. Losses at the gene ends were 5 bases for V and 5 bases for J; bases not matched to a gene: 7. CDR3 amino acids: CASSRTGLGETQYF. The DNA for the CDR3 is TGTGCCAGCAGTCGGACAGGGCTTGGTGAGACCCAGTACTTC.

This chain connects TRBV27 to TRBJ1-2; a weak D match, TRBD1 (5 bases). Germline-derived CDR1 and CDR2 are MNHEY and SMNVEV (reference sequence). V lost 3 bases and J lost 3, with 11 bases in between. CDR3 length equals 14 residues. CDR3 loop: CASSFRGSYYGYTF. Written as DNA, the CDR3 is TGTGCCAGCAGTTTTAGGGGTTCGTACTATGGCTACACCTTC.

This CDR3 reads CASGRNGGETQYF. DNA of the CDR3: TGTGCTAGTGGAAGAAACGGAGGGGAGACCCAGTACTTC. The V and J genes are TRBV12-5 and TRBJ2-5; D is possibly TRBD2 (6 bases). The V gene lost 6 bases and the J gene lost 5 bases, with 13 bases spanning the gap. This CDR3 has 13 amino acids. Per germline, CDR1 LGHNT and CDR2 FRNRAP.

The CDR3: CASSRAGGADTQYF. The CDR3 DNA sequence: TGTGCCAGCAGTCGAGCGGGGGGAGCAGATACGCAGTATTTT. The V call is TRBV6-5, the J call TRBJ2-3; TRBD2 matches 9 bases. Germline values: CDR1 MNHEY, CDR2 SVGAGI. The V segment lost 5 bases and the J segment 4 bases; nucleotides outside the gene matches: 4. There are 14 residues in the CDR3.

The chain is built from TRBV7-9 and TRBJ2-5, with TRBD2 as a possible D gene (6 bases). The CDR3 spans 15 residues. Germline V CDR1 and CDR2: SEHNR, FQNEAQ (reference sequence). V was shortened by 0 bases and J by 5 bases, with 13 bases between the two germline ends. Written as DNA, the CDR3 is TGTGCCAGCAGCTTAGCCCTTACCCGGGAGGAGACCCAGTACTTC. Protein: CASSLALTREETQYF.

The table lists this clone with a count of one. The chain links TRBV4-3 to TRBJ1-1, with D possibly being TRBD1 (5 bases). In germline, CDR1 is LGHNA, CDR2 YSLEER. Trimming pared 0 bases from V and 6 bases from J, leaving 14 bases between. This CDR3 is 15 amino acids long. CDR3 DNA: TGCGCCAGCAGCCAAGATCGAAGGGGTGAGCCTGAAGCTTTCTTT. This sequence encodes CASSQDRRGEPEAFF.

The chain carries TRBV12-3 or TRBV12-4 and TRBJ1-1; D remains ambiguous. CDR3 length: 12 residues. V was clipped by 4 bases and J by 8 bases, with 11 bases between them. The CDR3 is CASSSPLIEAFF. In DNA, the CDR3 is TGTGCCAGCAGTTCCCCCCTTATAGAAGCTTTCTTT.

The DNA of the CDR3 is TGTGCCAGTCTCGGGACAGACAATGAAAAACTGTTTTTT. Translated: CASLGTDNEKLFF. The rearrangement uses TRBV2 and TRBJ1-4; 7 bases agree with TRBD1. The germline gives CDR1 SNHLY, CDR2 FYNNEI. This CDR3 has 13 residues. Trimming removed 9 bases from V and 5 bases from J; junction bases left unmatched: 6.

The V and J genes are TRBV1 and TRBJ2-2; TRBD2 was called by the table and not checked on the DNA. TRBV1 is a pseudogene locus. This CDR3 has 20 residues. The CDR3 region is CTSSQITGTRPGANTGELFF. CDR3 bases: TGCACCAGCAGCCAAATTACCGGGACTAGGCCTGGTGCGAACACCGGGGAGCTGTTTTTT.

V and J are TRBV7-2 and TRBJ1-1; D is possibly TRBD1 (5 bases). The V gene lost 6 bases and the J gene lost 1 base, with 12 bases spanning the gap. Germline V CDR1 and CDR2: SGHTA, FQGNSA. The CDR3 length is 14 residues. CDR3 nucleotides: TGTGCCAGCAGTCGGACAAGATCGAACACTGAAGCTTTCTTT. Translation gives CASSRTRSNTEAFF. The full variable domain, with the rest looked up from reference TRBV7-2 and TRBJ1-1, is GAGVSQSPSNKVTEKGKDVELRCDPISGHTALYWYRQSLGQGLEFLIYFQGNSAPDKSGLPSDRFSAERTGGSVSTLTIQRTQQEDSAVYLCASSRTRSNTEAFFGQGTRLTVV.

The chain couples TRBV5-1 to TRBJ2-5; 10 bases align to TRBD1. From germline, CDR1 is SGHRS and CDR2 YFSETQ. V lost 4 bases to trimming and J lost 4 bases; unmatched junction nucleotides: 4. The CDR3 has 14 amino acids. CDR3 nucleotides: TGCGCCAGCAGCCCGTGGGACAGGGGAGAGACCCAGTACTTC. It translates to CASSPWDRGETQYF.

The chain couples TRBV15 to TRBJ2-5, with a weak D call TRBD2 (5 bases). This CDR3 spans 15 amino acids. CDR1 is LNHNV and CDR2 is YYDKDF in the germline V gene (reference sequence). V was clipped by 0 bases and J by 2 bases, with 10 bases between them. CDR3: CATSRDPGRQETQYF. In nucleotides, the CDR3 is TGTGCCACCAGCAGAGACCCGGGGAGACAAGAGACCCAGTACTTC.

This sequence joins TRBV9 and TRBJ1-5; 9 bases align to TRBD1. This CDR3 has 15 residues. The J segment lost 4 bases and the V segment lost 4 bases, leaving 6 bases of the junction unmatched. CDR1 and CDR2 (germline): SGDLS, YYNGEE. The CDR3 DNA follows: TGTGCCAGCAGCCCCTATGGGACAGGGAATCAGCCCCAGCATTTT. It specifies CASSPYGTGNQPQHF.